The 14 T cell receptor beta chains below come from one sample, sequenced in a study of T cell clonality in common variable immunodeficiency. Only in-frame clones appear in the TCRdb table, and some are missing; sequencing was by immunoSEQ multiplex PCR. The sample includes 15,000 to 20,000 clones, none of them occurring once. Findings and limits, study-wide: Reportedly, TCR beta sequences from common variable immunodeficiency showed fewer deletions and N-nucleotide insertions.

Their antigens remain unidentified. The source material was peripheral blood mononuclear cells. These receptors were collected from a human donor with common variable immunodeficiency.

On this clone: Read sequence stops 3 residues before the CDR3 end, and the germline J gene provides the missing end. V usage is TRBV2 and J usage is TRBJ2-5; TRBD1 might be the D (6 bases). The CDR3 consists of 14 residues. From germline, CDR1 is SNHLY and CDR2 FYNNEI. V was shortened by 6 bases and J by 1 base, with 12 bases between the two germline ends. The CDR3 loop is CASRIDRSQETQYF. The covered CDR3 bases are TGTGCCAGCAGAATCGACAGGTCCCAAGAGACC.

This clone has a handful of counts. Read sequence stops 3 residues before the CDR3 end, and the germline J gene provides the missing end. This chain joins TRBV7-2 and TRBJ1-5; 7 nucleotides align to TRBD1. The CDR3 covers 15 residues. Germline CDR1 and CDR2: SGHTA and FQGNSA. J gave up 6 bases and V 2 bases, and 7 bases lay outside the gene matches. CDR3 sequence reads: CASSLSVQGGQPQHF. CDR3 DNA (partial): TGTGCCAGCAGCTTAAGTGTCCAGGGGGGTCAGCCC.

This clone has ten or more counts. The sequenced fragment ends 3 residues before the CDR3 boundary, so the rest is inferred from the germline J gene. The chain employs TRBV5-4 and TRBJ1-6; D is perhaps TRBD1 (5 bases). The CDR3 covers 13 residues. With 4 bases removed from V and 6 bases from J, the gap between germline ends came to 8 bases. Germline CDR1 reads SGHNT; CDR2 reads YYREEE (reference sequence). The CDR3 DNA, read in part, is TGTGCCAGCAGCACGGGGGGTAATTCACCC. Translated, it gives CASSTGGNSP. The CDR3 in its entirety is CASSTGGNSPLHF.

In this sample, this clone turned up many times. The missing CDR3 end, 3 residues past where the read stops, is filled in from the germline J gene. The genes are TRBV20-1 and TRBJ2-1; 9 bases line up with TRBD2. Germline CDR1 and CDR2: DFQATT and SNEGSKA (reference sequence). The CDR3 contains 14 residues. The junction had 6 bases not matched to a gene; V was cut back by 5 bases and J by 4 bases. CDR3 residues: CSAVDSGGYNEQFF. CDR3 bases read: TGCAGTGCTGTTGATAGCGGGGGTTACAATGAG.

This clone was observed a few times. The read falls 3 residues short of the CDR3 end, and the missing part is taken from the germline J gene. J is TRBJ2-2 and V is TRBV7-3, with 10 bases lining up with TRBD1. This CDR3 is 16 amino acids long. With 3 bases clipped from V and 4 bases from J, the junction kept 5 bases outside the gene matches. Germline V gives CDR1 SGHTA, CDR2 FQGTGA. CDR3: CASSLLTGGGTGELFF. CDR3 DNA (partial): TGTGCCAGCAGCTTGCTGACAGGGGGCGGCACCGGGGAG. The complete variable domain, with remaining parts taken from reference TRBV7-3 and TRBJ2-2, reads GAGVSQTPSNKVTEKGKYVELRCDPISGHTALYWYRQSLGQGPEFLIYFQGTGAADDSGLPNDRFFAVRPEGSVSTLKIQRTERGDSAVYLCASSLLTGGGTGELFFGEGSRLTVL.

This clone has at least ten counts. The CDR3 end is not reached by the read, which stops 3 residues before it; the germline J gene fills it in. The chain uses TRBV19 and TRBJ2-2; 9 bases match TRBD1. V lost 5 bases and J lost 7; bases outside the gene matches: 11. This CDR3 is built from 16 residues. Germline V gives CDR1 LNHDA, CDR2 SQIVND (reference sequence). The sequenced CDR3 bases are TGTGCCAGTAGTCCGGGACAGGGTTTGATAAGCGGGGAG. Protein: CASSPGQGLISGE. The full CDR3 reads CASSPGQGLISGELFF.

This clone was observed many times. The CDR3 end falls 3 residues outside the read, so it is completed with the germline J gene. The chain joins TRBV18 to TRBJ2-1; 10 nucleotides match TRBD1. V lost 5 bases and J lost 7; bases outside the gene matches: 8. The CDR3 contains 15 residues. Germline CDR1 is KGHSH and CDR2 is LQKENI. The CDR3 loop reads CASSLDRGRYNEQFF. The covered CDR3 bases are TGTGCCAGCTCATTAGACAGGGGGCGTTATAATGAG.

This clone appeared many times. The CDR3 extends 3 residues past the end of the read, so its final part is completed from the germline J gene. The rearrangement joins TRBV5-4 to TRBJ2-1, with TRBD2 matching 10 bases. The CDR3 is made up of 15 amino acids. With V trimmed by 1 base and J by 7 bases, 5 bases remained unmatched. In germline, CDR1 is SGHNT, CDR2 YYREEE (reference sequence). The CDR3 bases that were read are TGTGCCAGCAGCTTGATCAGCGGGGGGGGGAATGAG. The encoded protein is CASSLISGGGNE. The CDR3, in full, reads CASSLISGGGNEQFF. The full variable domain, completed using reference TRBV5-4 and TRBJ2-1, is ETGVTQSPTHLIKTRGQQVTLRCSSQSGHNTVSWYQQALGQGPQFIFQYYREEENGRGNFPPRFSGLQFPNYSSELNVNALELDDSALYLCASSLISGGGNEQFFGPGTRLTVL.

In its sample, this clone was seen many times. The read terminates 3 residues ahead of where the CDR3 ends, so the germline J gene completes it. The chain is built from TRBV19 and TRBJ1-4; 8 nucleotides agree with TRBD1. The CDR3 sequence is 15 residues long. CDR1 and CDR2 (germline): LNHDA, SQIVND (reference sequence). V shed 4 bases, J shed 4 bases, and the junction held 5 bases outside the gene matches. The CDR3 sequence is CASSNIGQGNEKLFF. The covered CDR3 bases are TGTGCCAGTAGTAATATCGGACAGGGTAATGAAAAA.

This clone was counted many times. The read gets to within 3 residues of the CDR3 end, and the germline J gene fills in the rest. The chain recombines TRBV10-1 with TRBJ2-3; a weak D match, TRBD1 (6 bases). Germline V gene data show CDR1 as WNHNN and CDR2 as SYGVQD (reference sequence). The CDR3 loop spans 14 amino acids. V gave up 7 bases and J gave up 3 bases, with 14 bases separating them. The CDR3 reads CASIPRGSTDTQYF. CDR3 bases read: TGCGCCAGCATCCCGAGGGGGTCGACAGATACG.

This clone was seen many times. With the read ending 3 residues before the CDR3 end, the germline J gene is used to fill in that end. The V gene is TRBV2, the J gene TRBJ1-1, with D tentatively TRBD1 (5 bases). The CDR3 consists of 18 residues. CDR1 SNHLY and CDR2 FYNNEI come from the germline V gene. With 6 bases removed from V and 4 bases from J, the gap between germline ends came to 27 bases. CDR3 sequence: CASRVGRAGKRAGTEAFF. The DNA read from the CDR3 is TGTGCCAGCAGGGTCGGGAGGGCAGGGAAAAGGGCCGGCACTGAA.

This clone came up a few times. Coverage ceases 3 residues before the CDR3 finishes, and the germline J gene fills in the end. This chain joins TRBV7-3 and TRBJ2-3; D unresolved. Per the germline V gene, CDR1 is SGHTA and CDR2 is FQGTGA. The CDR3 has 13 amino acids. Between the trimmed V and J ends, which lost 5 bases and 2 bases, there was a span of 8 bases. The chain's CDR3 is CASSQTITDTQYF. The DNA read from the CDR3 is TGTGCCAGCAGCCAGACAATCACAGATACG.

This clone was detected many times. The CDR3 goes on 3 residues after the read ends, and that part is filled in from the germline J gene. This sequence joins TRBV7-9 and TRBJ2-2; 9 bases map to TRBD2. The germline CDR1 and CDR2 sequences are SEHNR and FQNEAQ (reference sequence). The CDR3 loop spans 15 amino acids. V gave up 2 bases and J gave up 6 bases; unmatched junction bases: 4. The CDR3 protein is CASSLLGTSSGELFF. The CDR3 bases that were read are TGTGCCAGCAGCTTACTCGGGACTAGCTCCGGGGAG.

This clone was found many times. With the read ending 3 residues before the CDR3 end, the germline J gene is used to fill in that end. The chain is built from TRBV18 and TRBJ1-1; 7 bases line up with TRBD1. The CDR3 spans 15 residues. Germline trimming cut 3 bases from V and 6 bases from J; bases unmatched to any gene: 10. Germline values: CDR1 KGHSH, CDR2 LQKENI. CDR3 region: CASSPNYRGMSEAFF. The sequenced CDR3 bases are TGTGCCAGCTCACCCAATTACAGGGGAATGTCTGAA.